These 20 T cell receptor beta chains originate from one sample sequenced in a study of T-cell reconstitution after alpha-beta-depleted transplantation in children. The library targeted TCRbeta and was prepared with unique molecular identifiers. MiXCR was run by TCRdb on the PCR reads, yielding one entry per CDR3 protein. The table includes 330,000 or so distinct CDR3 sequences, 10% detected once. The specimen comprised PBMCs from the stem cell graft donor, sampled from the stem cell graft. Receptors were obtained from a human donor who donated a stem cell graft to a child with acute lymphoblastic leukemia.

This chain's CDR3 is CASSSRDFQVNEQFF. The CDR3 DNA reads as TGTGCCAGCAGCTCCAGGGACTTCCAAGTCAATGAGCAGTTCTTC. The genes are TRBV7-6 and TRBJ2-1; tentatively, D is TRBD2 (6 bases). V was shortened by 4 bases and J by 6 bases, with 16 bases between the two germline ends. This CDR3 is built from 15 residues. The germline CDR1 and CDR2 sequences are SGHVS and FNYEAQ.

The gene calls are TRBV20-1 and TRBJ2-3; D perhaps matches TRBD1 (6 bases). Germline V lookup: CDR1 DFQATT, CDR2 SNEGSKA (reference sequence). This CDR3 spans 15 amino acids. The V end was cut by 1 base, the J end by 1 base, with 12 bases between. The CDR3 loop is CSARGTGYGTDTQYF. Written as DNA, the CDR3 is TGCAGTGCTAGAGGTACAGGGTACGGCACAGATACGCAGTATTTT.

This rearrangement joins TRBV5-6 to TRBJ2-2; maybe TRBD2 (6 bases). The germline CDR1 and CDR2 sequences are SGHDT and YYEEEE. The CDR3 covers 16 residues. Trimming removed 0 bases from V and 3 bases from J, with 12 bases in between. In nucleotides, the CDR3 is TGTGCCAGCAGCTTGGCCGGGAGAAGTGACACCGGGGAGCTGTTTTTT. Translation gives CASSLAGRSDTGELFF.

This clonotype has just a few counts. The V and J genes are TRBV6-2 or TRBV6-3 and TRBJ1-5, with a tentative D call TRBD1 (5 bases). There are 14 residues in the CDR3. Germline V gives CDR1 MNHEY, CDR2 SVGEGT. Trimming shortened V by 2 bases and J by 5 bases, and 10 bases separated the two germline ends. The CDR3 DNA reads TGTGCCAGCAGTTACCCGCAGGGATATCAGCCCCAGCATTTT. Residues: CASSYPQGYQPQHF.

The V gene is TRBV5-6, the J gene TRBJ2-7; weak D call: TRBD1 (6 bases). This CDR3 spans 17 amino acids. The germline CDR1 and CDR2 sequences are SGHDT and YYEEEE. V was trimmed by 3 bases and J by 0 bases, leaving 19 bases between them. CDR3 loop: CASSWARQDRSSYEQYF. The CDR3 bases are TGTGCCAGCAGCTGGGCCAGACAGGATAGGAGCTCCTACGAGCAGTACTTC.

The V call is TRBV20-1, the J call TRBJ1-2; 9 positions match TRBD1. The CDR3 spans 13 residues. The V gene end was trimmed by 2 bases and the J gene end by 7 bases; junction bases not matched to a gene: 5. CDR1 and CDR2 (germline): DFQATT, SNEGSKA (reference sequence). CDR3 coding DNA: TGCAGTGCTAGAAAGGACAGGGGCTCTGGCTACACCTTC. Protein sequence: CSARKDRGSGYTF.

In its sample, this clonotype was seen many times. J is TRBJ1-1 and V is TRBV12-3 or TRBV12-4, with a tentative D call TRBD1 (5 bases). CDR3 length: 17 residues. The V and J ends lost 5 bases and 1 base respectively, with 20 bases between them. The CDR3 spells CASSPPRWSGRNTEAFF. For the CDR3, the DNA is TGTGCCAGCAGTCCCCCCCGATGGTCAGGGAGGAACACTGAAGCTTTCTTT.

This clonotype was recorded at least ten times. The chain joins TRBV27 to TRBJ1-1; D not resolved. Germline V gene lookup returns CDR1 MNHEY and CDR2 SMNVEV (reference sequence). Trimming shortened V by 2 bases and J by 4 bases, and 8 bases separated the two germline ends. The CDR3 has 13 amino acids. DNA of the CDR3: TGTGCCAGCAGTTTAAACGGTGGCACTGAAGCTTTCTTT. Its translation: CASSLNGGTEAFF.

Many counts were recorded for this clonotype. The chain employs TRBV20-1 and TRBJ2-6; 7 bases fit TRBD1. The CDR3 is 14 amino acids. Germline CDR1 reads DFQATT; CDR2 reads SNEGSKA (reference sequence). J gave up 2 bases and V 5 bases, and 3 bases lay outside the gene matches. The CDR3 coding sequence is TGCAGTGCTGACGACAGGGCTGGGGCCAACGTCCTGACTTTC. Its protein is CSADDRAGANVLTF.

In its sample, this clonotype was seen many times. The rearrangement uses TRBV14 and TRBJ2-7, with TRBD1 matching 10 bases. Looked up from germline, CDR1 is SGHDN and CDR2 is FVKESK. The CDR3 length is 14 residues. After removal of 6 bases from V and 0 bases from J, the junction contained 2 bases not matched to a gene. The CDR3 here is CASRRQGASYEQYF. CDR3 nucleotides: TGTGCCAGCAGACGACAGGGGGCCTCCTACGAGCAGTACTTC.

This clonotype was seen a few times. V gene TRBV4-1 combines with J gene TRBJ2-3; 8 nucleotides match TRBD2. CDR1 and CDR2 (germline): MGHRA, YSYEKL. V shed 1 base, J shed 4 bases, and the junction held 7 bases outside the gene matches. CDR3 length: 16 residues. CDR3 coding DNA: TGCGCCAGCAGCCAAGTTGTAGCGGGAAAGCCAGATACGCAGTATTTT. Translated: CASSQVVAGKPDTQYF.

This clonotype has just a few counts. This chain joins TRBV5-1 and TRBJ2-7; D unclear. Germline values: CDR1 SGHRS, CDR2 YFSETQ. V lost 5 bases, J lost 6 bases, and 9 bases lay in between. This CDR3 is 11 amino acids long. The CDR3 reads CASRGSFEQYF. The CDR3 DNA follows: TGCGCCAGCAGGGGCAGCTTCGAGCAGTACTTC.

The gene calls are TRBV6-1 and TRBJ2-7, with D possibly being TRBD2 (6 bases). Germline V gene sequence: CDR1 MNHNS, CDR2 SASEGT. The V end was cut by 8 bases, the J end by 2 bases, with 19 bases between. The CDR3 spans 15 residues. The CDR3: CASWNLRDFPYEQYF. Written as DNA, the CDR3 is TGTGCCAGCTGGAACCTCCGGGACTTTCCCTACGAGCAGTACTTC.

The table lists this clonotype with many counts. This chain uses TRBV5-1 with TRBJ2-1, with 14 bases lining up with TRBD2. This CDR3 is 17 amino acids long. From germline, CDR1 is SGHRS and CDR2 YFSETQ. The V gene end was trimmed by 0 bases and the J gene end by 7 bases; junction bases not matched to a gene: 6. The CDR3 DNA sequence: TGCGCCAGCAGCTTGGTTCCTGGGACTAGCGGGAGTAATGAGCAGTTCTTC. Translated: CASSLVPGTSGSNEQFF.

V is TRBV7-2 and J is TRBJ2-1; TRBD2 aligns across 14 bases. CDR3 length equals 17 residues. In germline, CDR1 is SGHTA, CDR2 FQGNSA. V lost 4 bases, J lost 6 bases, and 8 bases stayed unmatched. CDR3 in amino acids: CASSSGLAGVVSNEQFF. For the CDR3, the DNA is TGTGCCAGCAGCTCGGGACTAGCGGGAGTCGTCAGCAATGAGCAGTTCTTC.

This clonotype appeared a few times. V and J are TRBV3-1 and TRBJ2-7, with 13 bases aligning to TRBD2. Germline-derived CDR1 and CDR2 are LGHDT and YNNKEL (reference sequence). CDR3 length: 16 residues. Germline trimming cut 4 bases from V and 4 bases from J; bases unmatched to any gene: 7. In DNA form, the CDR3 reads TGTGCCAGCAGCCCTCTACTAGCGGGAGGGAGGTACGAGCAGTACTTC. This gives the protein CASSPLLAGGRYEQYF.

This clonotype occurred a few times. Here the CDR3 DNA reads TGCGCCAGCAGCCCACGTAGGGAAATAAGTGGGGAGCAGTACTTC. Its protein product is CASSPRREISGEQYF. The chain is built from TRBV5-1 and TRBJ2-7; D gene uncertain. The germline gives CDR1 SGHRS, CDR2 YFSETQ. V gave up 4 bases and J gave up 7 bases, with 21 bases separating them. The CDR3 contains 15 residues.

The chain recombines TRBV5-1 with TRBJ2-7; 8 bases map to TRBD1. This CDR3 has 14 amino acids. J was trimmed by 1 base and V by 4 bases; bases with no gene match: 4. Germline CDR1 SGHRS, CDR2 YFSETQ. CDR3 coding DNA: TGCGCCAGCAGCGAGCAGGGGGCGTCCTACGAGCAGTACTTC. The encoded protein is CASSEQGASYEQYF.

The chain has TRBV4-3 and TRBJ2-2, with TRBD2 matching over 15 bases. Germline V CDR1 and CDR2: LGHNA, YSLEER. The CDR3 covers 20 residues. V lost 0 bases to trimming and J lost 7 bases; unmatched junction nucleotides: 12. CDR3 sequence (DNA): TGCGCCAGCAGCCAAGAACCCGGGACTAGCGGGAGGAGGGGGCACGGGGAGCTGTTTTTT. It yields the protein CASSQEPGTSGRRGHGELFF.

This clonotype showed up many times. The V call is TRBV20-1, the J call TRBJ2-1; D possibly corresponds to TRBD2 (5 bases). Trimming took 1 base from V and 1 from J, leaving 14 bases between them. The CDR3 runs 16 residues. The germline V gene has CDR1 DFQATT and CDR2 SNEGSKA (reference sequence). CDR3 bases: TGCAGTGCTAGAGGGACGGACTCCCCATCCTACAATGAGCAGTTCTTC. Residues: CSARGTDSPSYNEQFF.